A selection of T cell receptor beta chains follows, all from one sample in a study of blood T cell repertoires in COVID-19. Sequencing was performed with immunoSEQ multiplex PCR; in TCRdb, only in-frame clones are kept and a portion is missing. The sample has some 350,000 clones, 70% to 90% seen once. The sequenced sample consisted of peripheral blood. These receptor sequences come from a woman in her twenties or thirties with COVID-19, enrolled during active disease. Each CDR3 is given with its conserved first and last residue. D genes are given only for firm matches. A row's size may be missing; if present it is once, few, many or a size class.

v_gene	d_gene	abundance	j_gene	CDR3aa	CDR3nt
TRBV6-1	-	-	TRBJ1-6	CASSARAGFGFNSPLHF	TGTGCCAGCAGTGCCCGAGCAGGGTTCGGATTTAATTCACCCCTCCACTTT
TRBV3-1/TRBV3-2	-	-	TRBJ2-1	CASSPSDREYNEQFF	TGTGCCAGCAGCCCCTCCGACCGGGAATACAATGAGCAGTTCTTC
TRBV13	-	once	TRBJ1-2	CASSLVAYTNYGYTF	TGTGCCAGCAGCTTAGTTGCCTATACCAACTATGGCTACACCTTC
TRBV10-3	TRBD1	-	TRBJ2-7	CAISEGGGYEQYF	TGTGCCATCAGTGAAGGGGGCGGCTACGAGCAGTACTTC
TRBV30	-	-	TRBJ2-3	CAWSGASTDTQYF	TGTGCCTGGAGCGGAGCTAGCACAGATACGCAGTATTTT
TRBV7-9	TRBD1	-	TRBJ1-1	CASARTGGYPRAFF	TGTGCCAGCGCTCGGACAGGGGGATATCCGCGAGCTTTCTTT
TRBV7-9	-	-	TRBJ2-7	CASSRDRGIDILYEQYF	TGTGCCAGCAGCCGCGACCGGGGAATAGACATTCTCTACGAGCAGTACTTC
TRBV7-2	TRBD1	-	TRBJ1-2	CASSYSGGDGYTF	TGTGCCAGCAGCTATTCAGGGGGCGATGGCTACACCTTC
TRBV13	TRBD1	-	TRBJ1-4	CASSGAGGEKLFF	TGTGCCAGCAGCGGGGCAGGGGGTGAAAAACTGTTTTTT
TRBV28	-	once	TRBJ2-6	CASSFIGANVLTF	TGTGCCAGCAGTTTTATAGGGGCCAACGTCCTGACTTTC
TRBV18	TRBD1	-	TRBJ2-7	CASSPTGTGTGEQYF	TGTGCCAGCTCACCAACCGGGACAGGGACTGGCGAGCAGTACTTC
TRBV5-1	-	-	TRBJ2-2	CASSLRAGTGELFF	TGCGCCAGCAGTCTACGAGCAGGGACCGGGGAGCTGTTTTTT
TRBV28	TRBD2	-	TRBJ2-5	CASLSGGGEETQYF	TGTGCCAGCCTTAGCGGGGGAGGAGAAGAGACCCAGTACTTC
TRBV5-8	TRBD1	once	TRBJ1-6	CASSLETPGGNSPLHF	TGTGCCAGCAGCTTGGAGACACCAGGGGGTAATTCACCCCTCCACTTT
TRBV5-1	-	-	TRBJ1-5	CASSFTAGQPQHF	TGCGCCAGCAGCTTTACAGCGGGTCAGCCCCAGCATTTT
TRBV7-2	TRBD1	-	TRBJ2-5	CASSGSGQGARETQYF	TGTGCCAGCAGCGGATCAGGACAGGGGGCTCGAGAGACCCAGTACTTC
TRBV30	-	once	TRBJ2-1	CAWSAEGGWQFF	TGTGCCTGGAGTGCCGAAGGGGGATGGCAGTTCTTC
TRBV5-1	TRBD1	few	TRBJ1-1	CASSGGTGVNTEAFF	TGCGCCAGCAGCGGGGGGACAGGAGTGAACACTGAAGCTTTCTTT
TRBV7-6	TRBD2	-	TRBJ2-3	CASSPVIAGSTDTQYF	TGTGCCAGCAGCCCGGTAATAGCGGGAAGCACAGATACGCAGTATTTT
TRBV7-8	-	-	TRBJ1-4	CASSPSRTKYYEKLFF	TGTGCCAGCAGCCCCTCGAGGACAAAGTATTATGAAAAACTGTTTTTT
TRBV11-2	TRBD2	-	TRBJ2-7	CASSSPQGLAGGAYEQYF	TGTGCCAGCAGCTCGCCCCAGGGGTTAGCGGGGGGGGCTTACGAGCAGTACTTC
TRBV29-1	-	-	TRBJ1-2	CSVLRGNYGYTF	TGCAGCGTCCTCCGGGGGAACTATGGCTACACCTTC
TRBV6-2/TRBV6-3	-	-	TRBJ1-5	CASSPRQYSNQPQHF	TGTGCCAGCAGCCCGCGACAGTACAGCAATCAGCCCCAGCATTTT
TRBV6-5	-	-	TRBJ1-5	CASEEGLGQPQHF	TGTGCCAGCGAGGAGGGCTTGGGTCAGCCCCAGCATTTT
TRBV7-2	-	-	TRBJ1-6	CASSSGTPSPLHF	TGTGCCAGCAGCTCCGGGACTCCCTCACCCCTCCACTTT
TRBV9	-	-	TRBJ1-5	CASSVGGGAGQPQHF	TGTGCCAGCAGCGTCGGGGGAGGGGCGGGACAGCCCCAGCATTTT
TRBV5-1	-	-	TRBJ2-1	CASSLTSPSYNEQFF	TGCGCCAGCAGCTTGACTAGCCCTAGTTACAATGAGCAGTTCTTC
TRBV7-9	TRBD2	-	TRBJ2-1	CASSLTSGRNEQFF	TGTGCCAGCAGCTTAACTAGCGGGAGGAATGAGCAGTTCTTC
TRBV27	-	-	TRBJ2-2	CASKRAGELFF	TGTGCCAGCAAGAGGGCCGGGGAGCTGTTTTTT
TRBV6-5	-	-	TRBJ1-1	CASGPGLIMGTEAFF	TGTGCCAGCGGTCCGGGACTAATAATGGGCACTGAAGCTTTCTTT
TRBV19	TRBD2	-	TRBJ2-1	CASNRVAGGYNEQFF	TGTGCCAGTAATCGTGTGGCGGGAGGCTACAATGAGCAGTTCTTC
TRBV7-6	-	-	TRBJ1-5	CASSLAEGGNQPQHF	TGTGCCAGCAGCTTAGCGGAGGGCGGGAATCAGCCCCAGCATTTT
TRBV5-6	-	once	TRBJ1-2	CASSLVRAGTGYTF	TGTGCCAGCAGCTTGGTGAGGGCGGGAACAGGCTACACCTTC
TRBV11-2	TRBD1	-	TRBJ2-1	CASSLDTGGAYNEQFF	TGTGCCAGCAGCTTAGATACAGGGGGTGCCTACAATGAGCAGTTCTTC
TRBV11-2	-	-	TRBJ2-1	CASSDRGDEQFF	TGTGCCAGCAGCGATAGGGGCGATGAGCAGTTCTTC
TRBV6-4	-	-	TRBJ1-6	CASSYWGGTGSPLHF	TGTGCCAGCAGCTACTGGGGTGGGACTGGTTCACCCCTCCACTTT
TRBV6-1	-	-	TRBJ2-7	CASSDPGQTSYEQYF	TGTGCCAGCAGTGATCCAGGACAGACTTCCTACGAGCAGTACTTC
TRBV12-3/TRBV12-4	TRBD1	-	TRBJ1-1	CASSLSGTAEAFF	TGTGCCAGCAGTTTGTCCGGGACAGCTGAAGCTTTCTTT
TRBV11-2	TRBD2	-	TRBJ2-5	CASSLGTSGGGETQYF	TGTGCCAGCAGCTTAGGGACTAGCGGGGGTGGAGAGACCCAGTACTTC
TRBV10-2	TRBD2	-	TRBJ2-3	CASSWGLAGGPGTDTQYF	TGCGCCAGCAGCTGGGGACTAGCGGGAGGGCCGGGCACAGATACGCAGTATTTT
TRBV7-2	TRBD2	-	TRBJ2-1	CASSIWVAGGNEQFF	TGTGCCAGCAGCATTTGGGTAGCGGGGGGCAATGAGCAGTTCTTC
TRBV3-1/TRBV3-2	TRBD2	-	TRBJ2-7	CASSPPGRGFYEQYF	TGTGCCAGCAGCCCACCTGGGCGGGGGTTCTACGAGCAGTACTTC
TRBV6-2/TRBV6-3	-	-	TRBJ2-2	CASSYNYSPGELFF	TGTGCCAGCAGTTATAACTATAGTCCCGGGGAGCTGTTTTTT